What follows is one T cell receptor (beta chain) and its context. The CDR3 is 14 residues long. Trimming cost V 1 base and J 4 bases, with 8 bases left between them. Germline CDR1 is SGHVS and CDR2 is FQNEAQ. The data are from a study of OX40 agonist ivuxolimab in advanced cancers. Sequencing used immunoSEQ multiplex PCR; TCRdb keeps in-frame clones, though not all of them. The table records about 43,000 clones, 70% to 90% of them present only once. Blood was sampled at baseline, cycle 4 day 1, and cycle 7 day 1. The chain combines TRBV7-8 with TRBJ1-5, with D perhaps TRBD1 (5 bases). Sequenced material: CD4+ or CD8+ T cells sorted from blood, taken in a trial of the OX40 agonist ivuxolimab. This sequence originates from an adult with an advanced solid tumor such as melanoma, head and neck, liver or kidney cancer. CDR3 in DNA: TGTGCCAGCAGCTTAGGGGACGTGAATCAGCCCCAGCATTTT. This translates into CASSLGDVNQPQHF. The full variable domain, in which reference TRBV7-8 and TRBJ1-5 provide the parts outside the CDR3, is GAGVSQSPRYKVAKRGQDVALRCDPISGHVSLFWYQQALGQGPEFLTYFQNEAQLDKSGLPSDRFFAERPEGSVSTLKIQRTQQEDSAVYLCASSLGDVNQPQHFGDGTRLSIL.